The 16 T cell receptor beta chains in this list originate from one sample, sequenced in a study of shared clonotypes between healthy human individuals. TCRdb keeps only in-frame clones here, not all; method: immunoSEQ multiplex PCR. The sample shows around 500,000 clones, 70% to 80% of them seen only once. Sequencing was carried out using PBMCs. Receptors were obtained from a woman in her 40s in good health. Some clones in this sample may be carry-over from other donors' samples.

This sequence joins TRBV7-8 and TRBJ2-5; 13 bases line up with TRBD2. The CDR3 sequence is 17 residues long. Germline values: CDR1 SGHVS, CDR2 FQNEAQ. Trimming removed 5 bases from V and 4 bases from J; junction bases left unmatched: 10. In nucleotides, the CDR3 is TGTGCCAGCAGCAGACTCCGACTAGCGGGAGGTGGAGAGACCCAGTACTTC. Translated: CASSRLRLAGGGETQYF. Supplemented by reference TRBV7-8 and TRBJ2-5, the full variable domain reads GAGVSQSPRYKVAKRGQDVALRCDPISGHVSLFWYQQALGQGPEFLTYFQNEAQLDKSGLPSDRFFAERPEGSVSTLKIQRTQQEDSAVYLCASSRLRLAGGGETQYFGPGTRLLVL.

The chain links TRBV10-2 to TRBJ2-2; 8 positions agree with TRBD2. This CDR3 has 15 amino acids. The ends lost 6 bases at V and 4 bases at J; junction bases unmatched: 7. Looked up from germline, CDR1 is WSHSY and CDR2 is SAAADI. CDR3 DNA: TGCGCCAGCAGGACTAGCGTCGTTCCCACCGGGGAGCTGTTTTTT. Its protein product is CASRTSVVPTGELFF.

This rearrangement joins TRBV6-1 to TRBJ1-2; 7 bases fit TRBD1. Trimming cost V 4 bases and J 0 bases; bases outside gene matches: 2. The CDR3 covers 14 residues. Germline CDR1 reads MNHNS; CDR2 reads SASEGT. CDR3 nucleotides: TGTGCCAGCAGTGTAACAGGGGCTAACTATGGCTACACCTTC. As protein: CASSVTGANYGYTF.

The chain combines TRBV7-2 with TRBJ2-7, with D possibly TRBD2 on 6 matching bases. V was clipped by 5 bases and J by 3 bases, with 11 bases between them. CDR3 length equals 13 residues. Germline loops: CDR1 SGHTA, CDR2 FQGNSA. The CDR3: CASSETSGYEQYF. In nucleotides, the CDR3 is TGTGCCAGCAGCGAGACTAGTGGCTACGAGCAGTACTTC. The full variable domain, in which reference TRBV7-2 and TRBJ2-7 provide the parts outside the CDR3, is GAGVSQSPSNKVTEKGKDVELRCDPISGHTALYWYRQSLGQGLEFLIYFQGNSAPDKSGLPSDRFSAERTGGSVSTLTIQRTQQEDSAVYLCASSETSGYEQYFGPGTRLTVT.

This sequence joins TRBV2 and TRBJ1-4; D not certain. This CDR3 comprises 14 residues. The germline gives CDR1 SNHLY, CDR2 FYNNEI. Trimming stripped 6 bases from V and 0 bases from J, with 8 bases between. The CDR3 nucleotides are TGTGCCAGCAGATCCAATCCAACTAATGAAAAACTGTTTTTT. Residues: CASRSNPTNEKLFF.

On this clone: No conserved phenylalanine or tryptophan is present at the end of the CDR3, so a read error is the likely explanation. The chain links TRBV2 to TRBJ1-4; D is unclear. The V gene's germline CDR1 is SNHLY and CDR2 FYNNEI. The V and J ends lost 5 bases and 8 bases respectively, with 6 bases between them. The CDR3 sequence is 11 residues long. The DNA of the CDR3 is TGTGCCAGCAGTTCCGGAGAAAAACTGTTTCTT. Residues: CASSSGEKLFL.

The chain couples TRBV9 to TRBJ2-5; weak D call: TRBD2 (6 bases). CDR1 and CDR2 from the germline V gene are SGDLS and YYNGEE. Between the trimmed V and J ends, which lost 0 bases and 4 bases, there was a span of 13 bases. This CDR3 is built from 15 residues. CDR3 in amino acids: CASSVGSGLPETQYF. CDR3 nucleotides: TGTGCCAGCAGCGTAGGTAGCGGCCTCCCAGAGACCCAGTACTTC.

The chain recombines TRBV7-8 with TRBJ2-5, with D hard to call. The CDR3 loop spans 14 amino acids. In germline, CDR1 is SGHVS, CDR2 FQNEAQ. Trimming stripped 5 bases from V and 5 bases from J, with 15 bases between. CDR3 loop: CASSQAGFVETQYF. DNA for the CDR3: TGTGCCAGCAGCCAAGCCGGGTTTGTGGAGACCCAGTACTTC.

The chain is built from TRBV7-2 and TRBJ2-1; D is ambiguous. V was clipped by 7 bases and J by 0 bases, with 7 bases between them. Germline V gives CDR1 SGHTA, CDR2 FQGNSA. The CDR3 sequence is 13 residues long. The CDR3 loop is CASTMSSYNEQFF. Here the CDR3 DNA reads TGTGCCAGCACCATGAGCTCCTACAATGAGCAGTTCTTC.

This clone was seen only once. The chain recombines TRBV29-1 with TRBJ2-3; D possibly corresponds to TRBD2 (6 bases). Trimming removed 3 bases from V and 9 bases from J, with 13 bases in between. Germline assignment: CDR1 SQVTM and CDR2 ANQGSEA. The CDR3 is made up of 12 amino acids. CDR3 DNA: TGCAGCGTTGAGGAGACTAGTGGGACGCAGTATTTT. Protein: CSVEETSGTQYF.

Regarding this clone: At one end, the junction sequence differs from germline, possibly due to a read error. The J gene is TRBJ2-1, the V gene TRBV4-1, with TRBD2 identical over 10 bases. The CDR3 is 13 amino acids. Germline assignment: CDR1 MGHRA and CDR2 YSYEKL. The CDR3 region has the DNA TGCGCCAGCAGCCCGCTTTCCGGGACTAGCGAGCTCTTC. This sequence encodes CASSPLSGTSELF.

The chain has TRBV12-5 and TRBJ1-1, with TRBD1 matching 10 bases. The V gene end was trimmed by 5 bases and the J gene end by 4 bases; junction bases not matched to a gene: 4. Germline assignment: CDR1 LGHNT and CDR2 FRNRAP. This CDR3 is 14 amino acids long. The CDR3, as DNA: TGTGCTAGTGGTCGGGGACAGGGGAGCACTGAAGCTTTCTTT. Protein product: CASGRGQGSTEAFF.

This clone was detected only a few times. V gene TRBV5-1 combines with J gene TRBJ2-1, with 9 positions matching TRBD1. The J segment lost 4 bases and the V segment lost 4 bases, leaving 6 bases of the junction unmatched. This CDR3 spans 15 amino acids. In germline, CDR1 is SGHRS, CDR2 YFSETQ. DNA of the CDR3: TGCGCCAGCAGCGGAGGCGGACAGGGGTACAATGAGCAGTTCTTC. This gives the protein CASSGGGQGYNEQFF.

V is TRBV11-2 and J is TRBJ2-5; D possibly corresponds to TRBD1 (5 bases). Trimming removed 5 bases from V and 3 bases from J, with 10 bases in between. This CDR3 spans 13 amino acids. Germline assignment: CDR1 SGHAT and CDR2 FQNNGV. CDR3 loop: CASSPPGKETQYF. The CDR3 bases are TGTGCCAGCAGCCCCCCAGGGAAAGAGACCCAGTACTTC.

This clone was counted once. This chain uses TRBV11-2 with TRBJ2-7; perhaps TRBD1 as D (6 bases). The CDR3 contains 13 residues. V was cut by 6 bases and J by 3 bases, with 12 bases left in between. Germline-derived CDR1 and CDR2 are SGHAT and FQNNGV. For the CDR3, the DNA is TGTGCCAGCAGTATGACAGGAAGCTACGAGCAGTACTTC. Translating it yields CASSMTGSYEQYF.

The chain is built from TRBV7-2 and TRBJ2-5; TRBD2 aligns across 10 bases. CDR3 length equals 15 residues. Germline values: CDR1 SGHTA, CDR2 FQGNSA. V shed 4 bases, J shed 5 bases, and the junction held 7 bases outside the gene matches. CDR3 sequence reads: CASSSRGSGRETQYF. Written as DNA, the CDR3 is TGTGCCAGCAGCTCCCGGGGTAGCGGGAGGGAGACCCAGTACTTC. The complete variable domain, with remaining parts taken from reference TRBV7-2 and TRBJ2-5, reads GAGVSQSPSNKVTEKGKDVELRCDPISGHTALYWYRQSLGQGLEFLIYFQGNSAPDKSGLPSDRFSAERTGGSVSTLTIQRTQQEDSAVYLCASSSRGSGRETQYFGPGTRLLVL.